The source of this T cell receptor (beta chain) is a study of a mutant IDH1 vaccine in newly diagnosed glioma. In the study overall: Patients in the study were vaccinated eight times, receiving shots in weeks 1, 3, 5, 7, 11, 15, 19 and 23. Most patients had received both radiotherapy and temozolomide, the prior options being radiotherapy, temozolomide, or both. Investigators started vaccination 4-6 weeks after radiotherapy alone, or with temozolomide cycles.

The time point: week 23, last vaccination. Doses of 300 ug of mutant IDH1 20-mer peptide were given with topical imiquimod. TCRdb keeps only in-frame clones here, not all; method: immunoSEQ multiplex PCR. The sample has around 76,000 clones, 85% to 90% seen once. With respect to this clone: Its antigen remains unidentified.

Overall study findings and caveats: The occurrence of vaccine-induced immune responses was seen in roughly 93% of patients.

The CDR3 is made up of 14 amino acids. In germline, CDR1 is SGDLS, CDR2 YYNGEE. V was cut by 0 bases and J by 5 bases, with 11 bases left in between. The sequence was collected from a woman aged 45-65 years with glioma. The V and J genes are TRBV9 and TRBJ1-1; D gene unclear. The material was PBMCs, obtained from a glioma patient whose treatment included an IDH1 peptide vaccine. Here the CDR3 reads CASSVGAGRTEAFF. DNA of the CDR3: TGTGCCAGCAGCGTAGGGGCGGGTAGGACTGAAGCTTTCTTT.